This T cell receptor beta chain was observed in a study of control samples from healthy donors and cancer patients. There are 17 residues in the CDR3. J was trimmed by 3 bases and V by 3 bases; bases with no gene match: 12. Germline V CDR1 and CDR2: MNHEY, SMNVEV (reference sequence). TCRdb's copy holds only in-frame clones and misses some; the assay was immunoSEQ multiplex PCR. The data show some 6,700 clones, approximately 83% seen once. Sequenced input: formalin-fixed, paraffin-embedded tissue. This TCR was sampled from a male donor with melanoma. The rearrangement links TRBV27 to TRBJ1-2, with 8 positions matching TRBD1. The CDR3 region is CASSFPGQAQAYYGYTF. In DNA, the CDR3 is TGTGCCAGCAGTTTCCCGGGACAGGCTCAAGCGTACTATGGCTACACCTTC.